The 10 T cell receptor beta chains in this list originate from one sample, sequenced in a study of shared T cell receptors in the human thymus. Clones were sequenced by immunoSEQ multiplex PCR, and TCRdb holds only the in-frame ones, with some missing. Seen here are hundreds of thousands of clones, 70% to 90% observed once, and the top ten hold 0.0095% to 0.013%. The sample was also linked to a second study, of human thymus T cells.

Input material: thymocytes. The receptors shown here come from a boy in the first two years of life with a congenital heart defect.

The rearrangement links TRBV7-9 to TRBJ2-4, with 9 bases that match TRBD2. Germline V gene sequence: CDR1 SEHNR, CDR2 FQNEAQ (reference sequence). V trimming: 5 bases; J trimming: 8 bases; junction bases outside the gene matches: 19. The CDR3 is made up of 18 amino acids. The CDR3 region is CASSPPDSAGGPRDIQYF. As DNA, the CDR3 is TGTGCCAGCAGCCCACCCGATTCCGCGGGAGGGCCGCGGGACATTCAGTACTTC.

The rearrangement joins TRBV11-2 to TRBJ1-2; D is possibly TRBD1 (6 bases). Germline loops: CDR1 SGHAT, CDR2 FQNNGV. The V end lost 2 bases, the J end lost 5 bases, and 15 bases lay between the germline ends. The CDR3 has 15 amino acids. CDR3 nucleotides: TGTGCCAGCAGCTTACGGCAGGGGAAAATGTATGGCTACACCTTC. It specifies CASSLRQGKMYGYTF.

The chain carries TRBV7-3 and TRBJ2-1, with D maybe TRBD1 (6 bases). Between the trimmed V and J ends, which lost 3 bases and 0 bases, there was a span of 9 bases. Germline V lookup: CDR1 SGHTA, CDR2 FQGTGA. This CDR3 has 15 amino acids. The CDR3 nucleotides read TGTGCCAGCAGCTTTGAGGGGGACTCCTACAATGAGCAGTTCTTC. Its protein is CASSFEGDSYNEQFF.

V is TRBV4-1 and J is TRBJ2-3, with 8 bases identical to TRBD1. CDR3 size: 17 residues. CDR1 MGHRA and CDR2 YSYEKL come from the germline V gene. The V segment lost 5 bases and the J segment 1 base; nucleotides outside the gene matches: 11. CDR3 sequence: CASSFQPPRGRTDTQYF. CDR3 DNA sequence: TGCGCCAGCAGCTTCCAACCCCCCAGGGGGCGCACAGATACGCAGTATTTT.

The rearrangement joins TRBV4-1 to TRBJ2-7; TRBD2 agrees at 8 bases. Germline V gives CDR1 MGHRA, CDR2 YSYEKL. The trim removed 0 bases at V and 3 bases at J, leaving 4 bases unmatched. The length of the CDR3 is 15 residues. The DNA for the CDR3 is TGCGCCAGCAGCCAAGAAGAACTAGCGGACTACGAGCAGTACTTC. Its protein product is CASSQEELADYEQYF.

CDR3 nucleotides: TGTGCCAGCAGCTTGGGGACAGAGCTCACTGAAGCTTTCTTT. Translated: CASSLGTELTEAFF. The rearrangement joins TRBV5-6 to TRBJ1-1; the D gene is possibly TRBD1 (6 bases). The germline V gene encodes CDR1 SGHDT and CDR2 YYEEEE. CDR3 length: 14 amino acids. Trimming cost V 0 bases and J 4 bases, with 10 bases left between them.

V usage is TRBV11-2 and J usage is TRBJ1-1, with D perhaps matching TRBD1 (6 bases). V lost 3 bases to trimming and J lost 3 bases, with 11 bases between them. This CDR3 region has 14 residues. Germline V CDR1 and CDR2: SGHAT, FQNNGV. The CDR3 spells CASSLDSGDTEAFF. The CDR3 region has the DNA TGTGCCAGCAGCTTGGATTCAGGGGACACTGAAGCTTTCTTT.

The J gene is TRBJ2-3, the V gene TRBV20-1, with no clear D. This CDR3 has 11 amino acids. V was pared by 3 bases and J by 5 bases, with 6 bases between. Germline lookup yields CDR1 DFQATT and CDR2 SNEGSKA (reference sequence). CDR3 loop: CSARAEDTQYF. CDR3 coding DNA: TGCAGTGCTAGGGCAGAAGATACGCAGTATTTT.

V gene TRBV6-6 combines with J gene TRBJ2-7; weak D call: TRBD2 (6 bases). The V and J ends lost 7 bases and 0 bases respectively, with 19 bases between them. Germline loops: CDR1 MNHNY, CDR2 SVGAGI (reference sequence). The CDR3 runs 16 residues. CDR3: CASNKAGTDHSYEQYF. The CDR3 bases are TGTGCCAGCAACAAAGCCGGGACTGACCACTCCTACGAGCAGTACTTC.

The chain is built from TRBV7-2 and TRBJ2-3; tentatively, D is TRBD1 (6 bases). Germline CDR1 is SGHTA and CDR2 is FQGNSA. CDR3 size: 13 residues. Trimming left V 6 bases short and J 2 bases short, with 9 bases between. The chain's CDR3 is CASRPGDTDTQYF. CDR3 sequence (DNA): TGTGCCAGCAGGCCAGGGGACACAGATACGCAGTATTTT.